The rows below give T cell receptor beta chains drawn from one sample of a study of T cell changes during pregnancy in multiple sclerosis. Measured with immunoSEQ multiplex PCR; TCRdb has only the in-frame clones, and not every one. Counted here are about 68,000 clones, around nine tenths occurring once; the ten biggest clones make up more than 1.4%. The material sequenced was peripheral blood, taken in the third trimester of pregnancy. Receptors originate from a female donor with multiple sclerosis, enrolled in a pregnancy study. CDR3s include the opening cysteine and the closing phenylalanine or tryptophan. D genes are given only for firm matches. A row's size may be missing; if present it is once, few, many or a size class.

abundance: .
d_gene: TRBD1
v_gene: TRBV27
j_gene: TRBJ1-1
CDR3nt: TGTGCCAGCAGTTCAACCACAGGGGCGGGGACTGAAGCTTTCTTT
CDR3aa: CASSSTTGAGTEAFF

abundance: .
d_gene: .
v_gene: TRBV10-3
j_gene: TRBJ2-7
CDR3nt: TGTGCCATTAAGCCGGGTCTTAGTCTCTCCGAGCAGTACTTC
CDR3aa: CAIKPGLSLSEQYF

abundance: .
d_gene: TRBD1
v_gene: TRBV6-6
j_gene: TRBJ1-3
CDR3nt: TGTGCCAGCAGTCCGACAGGGCCTGGAAACACCATATATTTT
CDR3aa: CASSPTGPGNTIYF

abundance: .
d_gene: .
v_gene: TRBV5-1
j_gene: TRBJ2-1
CDR3nt: TGCGCCAGCGGCACAGCACAGGGTGGGGCCAATGAGCAGTTCTTC
CDR3aa: CASGTAQGGANEQFF

abundance: .
d_gene: TRBD1
v_gene: TRBV25-1
j_gene: TRBJ1-1
CDR3nt: TGTGCCAGCAGGACAGGGCAGGACACTGAAGCTTTCTTT
CDR3aa: CASRTGQDTEAFF

abundance: .
d_gene: .
v_gene: TRBV4-2
j_gene: TRBJ2-3
CDR3nt: TGTGCCAGCAGCCAAGGACGACTAGACGTCTTGGGCACAGATACGCAGTATTTT
CDR3aa: CASSQGRLDVLGTDTQYF

abundance: .
d_gene: .
v_gene: TRBV5-1
j_gene: TRBJ1-2
CDR3nt: TGCGCCAGCAGCTTGGGAAGGGACTCTGGCTACACCTTC
CDR3aa: CASSLGRDSGYTF

abundance: .
d_gene: TRBD1
v_gene: TRBV5-1
j_gene: TRBJ2-3
CDR3nt: TGCGCCAGCAGGATGGGGACAGGTGGCACAGATACGCAGTATTTT
CDR3aa: CASRMGTGGTDTQYF

abundance: .
d_gene: .
v_gene: TRBV14
j_gene: TRBJ2-7
CDR3nt: TGTGCCAGCAGCCCCAACACAGGGTCAATCCCCTACGAGCAGTACTTC
CDR3aa: CASSPNTGSIPYEQYF

abundance: .
d_gene: .
v_gene: TRBV5-1
j_gene: TRBJ2-7
CDR3nt: TGCGCCAGCAGCCATGGGCCGGCCTACGTACCCTACGAGCAGTACTTC
CDR3aa: CASSHGPAYVPYEQYF

abundance: once
d_gene: .
v_gene: TRBV2
j_gene: TRBJ1-4
CDR3nt: TGTGCCAGCAGTCGGACAGCAACTAATGAAAAACTGTTTTTT
CDR3aa: CASSRTATNEKLFF

abundance: once
d_gene: .
v_gene: TRBV9
j_gene: TRBJ2-2
CDR3nt: TGTGCCAGCAGCGTACAGGGTCTAGACACCGGGGAGCTGTTTTTT
CDR3aa: CASSVQGLDTGELFF

abundance: .
d_gene: .
v_gene: TRBV4-1
j_gene: TRBJ2-3
CDR3nt: TGCGCCAGCAGCCAAGAAACAGGCACAGATACGCAGTATTTT
CDR3aa: CASSQETGTDTQYF

abundance: .
d_gene: .
v_gene: TRBV27
j_gene: TRBJ1-4
CDR3nt: TGTGCCAGCAGTCCCTGGGCGGGACTTAATGAAAAACTGTTTTTT
CDR3aa: CASSPWAGLNEKLFF

abundance: .
d_gene: TRBD2
v_gene: TRBV4-2
j_gene: TRBJ2-3
CDR3nt: TGTGCCAGCAGCCAAGATCCCCCTAGCGGGAAGACCCATACGCAGTATTTT
CDR3aa: CASSQDPPSGKTHTQYF

abundance: .
d_gene: TRBD1
v_gene: TRBV6-6
j_gene: TRBJ2-2
CDR3nt: TGTGCCAGCACCTTATCGGACAGGGTCGGGGCCGGGGAGCTGTTTTTT
CDR3aa: CASTLSDRVGAGELFF

abundance: .
d_gene: TRBD1
v_gene: TRBV7-9
j_gene: TRBJ1-5
CDR3nt: TGTGCCAGCAGCCCGACAGGGCCTAATAGCAATCAGCCCCAGCATTTT
CDR3aa: CASSPTGPNSNQPQHF

abundance: .
d_gene: .
v_gene: TRBV11-2
j_gene: TRBJ1-5
CDR3nt: TGTGCCAGCAGCGTACAGGGTGGGCCCCAGCATTTT
CDR3aa: CASSVQGGPQHF

abundance: few
d_gene: TRBD1
v_gene: TRBV30
j_gene: TRBJ1-5
CDR3nt: TGTGCCTGGAGTAGGACAGGGATATCTACGCAGCCCCAGCATTTT
CDR3aa: CAWSRTGISTQPQHF

abundance: .
d_gene: .
v_gene: TRBV2
j_gene: TRBJ1-6
CDR3nt: TGTGCCAGCAGTGTCGGTCCAAGCTCACCCCTCCACTTT
CDR3aa: CASSVGPSSPLHF

abundance: .
d_gene: .
v_gene: TRBV2
j_gene: TRBJ1-5
CDR3nt: TGTGCCAGCAGTGAAGCAGTTCCCGAGGGCCAGCCCCAGCATTTT
CDR3aa: CASSEAVPEGQPQHF

abundance: .
d_gene: .
v_gene: TRBV2
j_gene: TRBJ1-5
CDR3nt: TGTGCCAGCGCAGGGGAACGGAGCAATCAGCCCCAGCATTTT
CDR3aa: CASAGERSNQPQHF

abundance: .
d_gene: .
v_gene: TRBV5-1
j_gene: TRBJ2-1
CDR3nt: TGCGCCAGCAGCGTCCAACAGGTGCTCTCCTACAATGAGCAGTTCTTC
CDR3aa: CASSVQQVLSYNEQFF

abundance: .
d_gene: TRBD2
v_gene: TRBV19
j_gene: TRBJ2-7
CDR3nt: TGTGCCAGTAGTATTGTCGGCCATAGCGGGAGTCGGGACGAGCAGTACTTC
CDR3aa: CASSIVGHSGSRDEQYF

abundance: once
d_gene: TRBD2
v_gene: TRBV10-2
j_gene: TRBJ2-1
CDR3nt: TGCGCCTGCGGGGGAAAGTCCTACAATGAGCAGTTCTTC
CDR3aa: CACGGKSYNEQFF

abundance: .
d_gene: TRBD2
v_gene: TRBV19
j_gene: TRBJ2-1
CDR3nt: TGTGCCAGTAGTCTCAAAGGACTAGCGGCCTACAATGAGCAGTTCTTC
CDR3aa: CASSLKGLAAYNEQFF

abundance: .
d_gene: .
v_gene: TRBV7-2
j_gene: TRBJ2-5
CDR3nt: TGTGCCAGCACCCTCGGTATTCAAGAGACCCAGTACTTC
CDR3aa: CASTLGIQETQYF

abundance: .
d_gene: .
v_gene: TRBV9
j_gene: TRBJ2-7
CDR3nt: TGTGCCAGCAGCGTAGGGACGGGAGCGGTAAACGAGCAGTACTTC
CDR3aa: CASSVGTGAVNEQYF

abundance: .
d_gene: TRBD2
v_gene: TRBV11-2
j_gene: TRBJ2-2
CDR3nt: TGTGCCAGCAGCTTTACTAGCGGGGGCCCGAACACCGGGGAGCTGTTTTTT
CDR3aa: CASSFTSGGPNTGELFF

abundance: .
d_gene: .
v_gene: TRBV29-1
j_gene: TRBJ1-2
CDR3nt: TGCAGCGTTGATCGGACTCATAACTCCCTTACAAGTGGCTACACCTTC
CDR3aa: CSVDRTHNSLTSGYTF

abundance: once
d_gene: TRBD1
v_gene: TRBV5-1
j_gene: TRBJ1-4
CDR3nt: TGCGCCAGCAGCTTGCGTTCTACAGGGGGTGAAAAACTGTTTTTT
CDR3aa: CASSLRSTGGEKLFF

abundance: .
d_gene: TRBD2
v_gene: TRBV18
j_gene: TRBJ2-7
CDR3nt: TGTGCCAGCTCACCTACTAGCGGGCGGACCTACGAGCAGTACTTC
CDR3aa: CASSPTSGRTYEQYF

abundance: .
d_gene: TRBD1
v_gene: TRBV4-1
j_gene: TRBJ1-1
CDR3nt: TGCGCCAGCAGCCACCACACTCAGGACAGGGTGAACACTGAAGCTTTCTTT
CDR3aa: CASSHHTQDRVNTEAFF

abundance: .
d_gene: TRBD1
v_gene: TRBV29-1
j_gene: TRBJ2-2
CDR3nt: TGCAGCGTTGAATATGGACAAGGGACAGGGGGAACCGGGGAGCTGTTTTTT
CDR3aa: CSVEYGQGTGGTGELFF

abundance: once
d_gene: .
v_gene: TRBV7-2
j_gene: TRBJ2-1
CDR3nt: TGTGCCAGCAGCCGAGCGGAATACAATGAGCAGTTCTTC
CDR3aa: CASSRAEYNEQFF

abundance: .
d_gene: .
v_gene: TRBV2
j_gene: TRBJ2-3
CDR3nt: TGTGCCAGCAGTGAAGCGCAGGGCCCTAGCACAGATACGCAGTATTTT
CDR3aa: CASSEAQGPSTDTQYF

abundance: .
d_gene: .
v_gene: TRBV6-5
j_gene: TRBJ1-2
CDR3nt: TGTGCCAGCAAACGAACAGGGCAGGGCTACACCTTC
CDR3aa: CASKRTGQGYTF

abundance: .
d_gene: .
v_gene: TRBV4-2
j_gene: TRBJ2-3
CDR3nt: TGTGCCAGCAGCCGACTAGATGAAGGGCCGGGCACAGATACGCAGTATTTT
CDR3aa: CASSRLDEGPGTDTQYF

abundance: .
d_gene: TRBD1
v_gene: TRBV7-3
j_gene: TRBJ2-5
CDR3nt: TGTGCCAGCAGCTTTGGGACAGGGCAAGAGACCCAGTACTTC
CDR3aa: CASSFGTGQETQYF

abundance: .
d_gene: .
v_gene: TRBV9
j_gene: TRBJ2-2
CDR3nt: TGTGCCAGCAGCGTAGAAGGTGCAGGGAACACCGGGGAGCTGTTTTTT
CDR3aa: CASSVEGAGNTGELFF

abundance: .
d_gene: .
v_gene: TRBV11-3
j_gene: TRBJ1-1
CDR3nt: TGTGCCAGCAGCCCAGGACAGCAAGGGAACACTGAAGCTTTCTTT
CDR3aa: CASSPGQQGNTEAFF

abundance: .
d_gene: TRBD1
v_gene: TRBV9
j_gene: TRBJ2-3
CDR3nt: TGTGCCAGCAGCGTAGAGGGACAGGGTAGGAATACGCAGTATTTT
CDR3aa: CASSVEGQGRNTQYF

abundance: .
d_gene: TRBD1
v_gene: TRBV19
j_gene: TRBJ1-2
CDR3nt: TGTGCCAGTAGAAACATTGACGGGGACAGTTACGGCTACACCTTC
CDR3aa: CASRNIDGDSYGYTF

abundance: .
d_gene: .
v_gene: TRBV19
j_gene: TRBJ2-3
CDR3nt: TGTGCCAGTAGTATCGCGTGGGGGGGCAATTTTTACACAGATACGCAGTATTTT
CDR3aa: CASSIAWGGNFYTDTQYF

abundance: .
d_gene: .
v_gene: TRBV25-1
j_gene: TRBJ1-2
CDR3nt: TGTGCCAGCAGTGAATATGGGGGGGGTGGCTACACCTTC
CDR3aa: CASSEYGGGGYTF

abundance: .
d_gene: TRBD1
v_gene: TRBV4-2
j_gene: TRBJ2-7
CDR3nt: TGTGCCAGCAGCCAAGTTGCAGGGGGTTTTGACGAGCAGTACTTC
CDR3aa: CASSQVAGGFDEQYF